What follows describes a single T cell receptor beta chain. This sample is part of a study of identical twins. From the 5' RACE reads, TCRdb called clonotypes with MiXCR, one entry per CDR3 protein. The table shows a few hundred thousand distinct CDR3 sequences, with 15% to 20% occurring only once. V dropped 1 base and J dropped 5 bases, with 15 bases sitting between them. Germline CDR1 and CDR2: GTSNPN and SVGIG (reference sequence). This CDR3 has 15 amino acids. The clonotype comes from a man between 50 and 59 years old in good health. This sequence joins TRBV30 and TRBJ2-4, with D unresolved. Source material: naive T cells sorted from blood. In nucleotides, the CDR3 is TGTGCCTGGAGTGGAAGTCCCTCCAGCCAAAACATTCAGTACTTC. Translation gives CAWSGSPSSQNIQYF. The full variable domain, its missing parts supplied by reference TRBV30 and TRBJ2-4, is SQTIHQWPATLVQPVGSPLSLECTVEGTSNPNLYWYRQAAGRGLQLLFYSVGIGQISSEVPQNLSASRPQDRQFILSSKKLLLSDSGFYLCAWSGSPSSQNIQYFGAGTRLSVL.